This T cell receptor (beta chain) appears in the sequencing data of a study of blood T cell repertoires in COVID-19. The overall study: COVID-19 samples from acute and convalescent phases originated in the United States, Italy and Spain. Sources were T cells, B-cell-depleted T cells, or PBMCs; the material itself was cDNA or gDNA.

Original processing methods: Amplification of reference gene primers provided the estimated nucleated cell counts. Sequencing used immunoSEQ multiplex PCR; TCRdb keeps in-frame clones, though not all of them. V and J calls plus clone size are reproduced from that table; the DNA served to infer D and trimming. The data show around 63,000 clones, around nine tenths seen once. V was cut by 1 base and J by 4 bases, with 17 bases left in between. Germline V gene data show CDR1 as SGHRS and CDR2 as YFSETQ. CDR3 length: 16 amino acids. This sequence was found in a woman in her sixties or seventies with acute or convalescent COVID-19. The sequenced material came from peripheral blood. The J gene is TRBJ1-1, the V gene TRBV5-1; tentative D call: TRBD1 (6 bases). The chain's CDR3 is CASSLSGGGRGTEAFF. The CDR3 DNA reads TGCGCCAGCAGCTTGAGTGGCGGGGGCAGAGGCACTGAAGCTTTCTTT.